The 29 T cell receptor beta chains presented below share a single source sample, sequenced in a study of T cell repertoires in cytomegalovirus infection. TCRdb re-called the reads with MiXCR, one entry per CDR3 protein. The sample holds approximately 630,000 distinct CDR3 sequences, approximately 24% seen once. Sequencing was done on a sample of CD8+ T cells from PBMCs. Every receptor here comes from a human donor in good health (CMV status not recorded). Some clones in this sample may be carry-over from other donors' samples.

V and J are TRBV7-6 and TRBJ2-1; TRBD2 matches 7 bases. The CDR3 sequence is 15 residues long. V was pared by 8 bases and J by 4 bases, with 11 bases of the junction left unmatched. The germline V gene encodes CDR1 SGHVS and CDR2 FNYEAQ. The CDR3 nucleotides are TGTGCCAGCGAGTGGCGTCTAGCGGATTACAATGAGCAGTTCTTC. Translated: CASEWRLADYNEQFF.

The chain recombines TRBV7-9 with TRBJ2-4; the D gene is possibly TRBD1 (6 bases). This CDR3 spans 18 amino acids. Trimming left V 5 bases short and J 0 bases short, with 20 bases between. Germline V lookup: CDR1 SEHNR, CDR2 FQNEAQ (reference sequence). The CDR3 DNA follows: TGTGCCAGCAGCGACCGGGACACCCAGCCTCTAGCCAAAAACATTCAGTACTTC. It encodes CASSDRDTQPLAKNIQYF.

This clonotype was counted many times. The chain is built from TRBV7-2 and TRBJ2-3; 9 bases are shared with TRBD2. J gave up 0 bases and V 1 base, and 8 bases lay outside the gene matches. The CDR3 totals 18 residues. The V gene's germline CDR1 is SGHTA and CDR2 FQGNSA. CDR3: CASSLVLAGVPSTDTQYF. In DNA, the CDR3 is TGTGCCAGCAGCTTAGTCTTAGCGGGGGTCCCTAGCACAGATACGCAGTATTTT.

The CDR3 sequence is CATTDRDGYTF. CDR3 sequence (DNA): TGTGCCACCACGGACCGGGACGGCTACACCTTC. This chain uses TRBV2 with TRBJ1-2; tentatively, D is TRBD1 (5 bases). The germline V and J ends were trimmed by 10 bases and 8 bases, with 14 bases remaining between them. The CDR3 covers 11 residues. CDR1 is SNHLY, CDR2 FYNNEI, per germline.

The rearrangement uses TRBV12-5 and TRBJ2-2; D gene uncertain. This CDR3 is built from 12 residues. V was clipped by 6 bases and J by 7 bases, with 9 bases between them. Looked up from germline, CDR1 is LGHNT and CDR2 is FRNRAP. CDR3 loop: CASGPSSGELFF. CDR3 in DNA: TGTGCTAGTGGCCCCTCGAGCGGGGAGCTGTTTTTT.

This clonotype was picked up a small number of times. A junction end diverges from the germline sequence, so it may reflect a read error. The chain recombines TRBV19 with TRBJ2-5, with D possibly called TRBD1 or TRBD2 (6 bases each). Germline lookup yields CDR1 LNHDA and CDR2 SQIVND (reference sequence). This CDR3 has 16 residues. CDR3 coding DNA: TGTGCCAGTAGTCTCCCGGGGATCCCGGGGGCCATACCATTGAACTTC. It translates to CASSLPGIPGAIPLNF.

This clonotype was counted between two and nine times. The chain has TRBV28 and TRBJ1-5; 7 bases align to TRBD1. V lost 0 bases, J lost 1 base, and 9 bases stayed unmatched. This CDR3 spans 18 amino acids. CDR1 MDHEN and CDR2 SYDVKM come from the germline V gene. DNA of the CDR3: TGTGCCAGCAGTTTATGGTCTGACAGGGTGAAGAGCAATCAGCCCCAGCATTTT. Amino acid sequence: CASSLWSDRVKSNQPQHF.

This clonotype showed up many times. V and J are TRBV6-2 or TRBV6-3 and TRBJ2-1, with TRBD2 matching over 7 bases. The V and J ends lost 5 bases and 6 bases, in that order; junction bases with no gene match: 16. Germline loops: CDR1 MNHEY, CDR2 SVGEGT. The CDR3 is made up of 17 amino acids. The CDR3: CASSPPGGRRGFNEQFF. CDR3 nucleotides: TGTGCCAGCAGTCCCCCCGGTGGGCGGCGGGGGTTCAATGAGCAGTTCTTC.

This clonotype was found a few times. CDR3 in DNA: TGTGCCAGCAGTTCTAACAGGGGGAGCACTGAAGCTTTCTTT. It specifies CASSSNRGSTEAFF. V usage is TRBV6-2 or TRBV6-3 and J usage is TRBJ1-1; 8 nucleotides match TRBD1. The CDR3 has 14 amino acids. V lost 4 bases, J lost 4 bases, and 5 bases stayed unmatched. Germline CDR1 reads MNHEY; CDR2 reads SVGEGT.

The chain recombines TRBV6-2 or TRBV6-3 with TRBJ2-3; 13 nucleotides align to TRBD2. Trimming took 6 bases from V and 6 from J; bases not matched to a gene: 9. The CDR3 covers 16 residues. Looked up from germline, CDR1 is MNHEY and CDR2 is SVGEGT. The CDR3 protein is CASRAPGLAGSDTQYF. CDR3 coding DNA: TGTGCCAGCAGGGCCCCGGGACTAGCGGGGTCGGATACGCAGTATTTT.

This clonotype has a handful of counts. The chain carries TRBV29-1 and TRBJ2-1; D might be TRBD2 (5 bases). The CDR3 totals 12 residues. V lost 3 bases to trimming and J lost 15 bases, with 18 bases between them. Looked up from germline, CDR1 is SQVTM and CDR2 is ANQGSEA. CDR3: CSVEDGAAESFF. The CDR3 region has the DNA TGCAGCGTTGAGGATGGAGCGGCAGAATCGTTCTTC.

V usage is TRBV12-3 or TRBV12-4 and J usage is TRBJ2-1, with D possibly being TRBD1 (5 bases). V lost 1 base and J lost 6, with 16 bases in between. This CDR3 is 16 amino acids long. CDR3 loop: CASSLGPRAESNEQFF. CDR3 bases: TGTGCCAGCAGTTTAGGTCCCAGGGCAGAAAGCAATGAGCAGTTCTTC.

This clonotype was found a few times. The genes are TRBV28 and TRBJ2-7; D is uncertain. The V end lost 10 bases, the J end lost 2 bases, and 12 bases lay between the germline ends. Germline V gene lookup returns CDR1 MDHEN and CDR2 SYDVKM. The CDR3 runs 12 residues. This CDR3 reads CATATLTYEQYV. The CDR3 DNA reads TGTGCCACCGCGACTCTAACCTACGAGCAGTACGTC.

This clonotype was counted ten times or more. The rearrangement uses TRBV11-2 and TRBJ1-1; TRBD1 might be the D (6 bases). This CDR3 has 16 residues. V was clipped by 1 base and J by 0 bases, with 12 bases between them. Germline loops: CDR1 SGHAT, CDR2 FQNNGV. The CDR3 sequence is CASSLAAGGLNTEAFF. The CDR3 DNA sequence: TGTGCCAGCAGCTTAGCGGCGGGGGGCCTGAACACTGAAGCTTTCTTT.

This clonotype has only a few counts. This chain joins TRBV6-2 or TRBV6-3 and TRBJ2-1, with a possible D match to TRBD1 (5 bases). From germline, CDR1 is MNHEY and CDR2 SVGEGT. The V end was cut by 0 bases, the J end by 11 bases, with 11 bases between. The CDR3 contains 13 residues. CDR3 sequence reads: CASSYSQGVKQFF. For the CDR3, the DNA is TGTGCCAGCAGTTACTCTCAGGGCGTAAAGCAGTTCTTC.

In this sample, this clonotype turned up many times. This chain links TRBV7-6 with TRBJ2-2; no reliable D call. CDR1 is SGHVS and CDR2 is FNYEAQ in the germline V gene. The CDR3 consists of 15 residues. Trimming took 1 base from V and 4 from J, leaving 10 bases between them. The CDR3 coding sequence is TGTGCCAGCAGCTTAGTTAAAGGAGCCACCGGGGAGCTGTTTTTT. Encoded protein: CASSLVKGATGELFF.

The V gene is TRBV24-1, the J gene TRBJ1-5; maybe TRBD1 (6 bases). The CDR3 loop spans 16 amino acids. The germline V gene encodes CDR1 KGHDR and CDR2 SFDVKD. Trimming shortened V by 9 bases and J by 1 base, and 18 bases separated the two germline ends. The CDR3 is CATPRGGRASNQPQHF. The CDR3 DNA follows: TGTGCCACCCCCCGGGGGGGCAGAGCGAGCAATCAGCCCCAGCATTTT.

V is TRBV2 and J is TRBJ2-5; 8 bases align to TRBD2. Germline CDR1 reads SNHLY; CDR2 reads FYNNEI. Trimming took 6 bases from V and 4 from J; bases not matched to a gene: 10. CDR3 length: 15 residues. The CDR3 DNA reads TGTGCCAGCAGGTCTAGCGGGTATGTGGGAGAGACCCAGTACTTC. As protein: CASRSSGYVGETQYF.

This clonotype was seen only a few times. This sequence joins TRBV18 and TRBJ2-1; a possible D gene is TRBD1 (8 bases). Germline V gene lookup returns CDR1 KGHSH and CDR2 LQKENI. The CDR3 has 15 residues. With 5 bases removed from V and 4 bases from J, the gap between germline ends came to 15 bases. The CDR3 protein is CASSSGQGGYNEQFF. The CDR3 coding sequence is TGTGCCAGCTCATCTGGACAGGGAGGGTACAATGAGCAGTTCTTC.

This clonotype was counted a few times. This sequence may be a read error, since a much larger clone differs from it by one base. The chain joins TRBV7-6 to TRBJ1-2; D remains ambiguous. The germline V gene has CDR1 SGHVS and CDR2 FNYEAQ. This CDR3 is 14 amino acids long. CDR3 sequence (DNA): TGTGTCAGCACCGATAGTCCAGCCAACTATGGCTACACCTTC. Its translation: CVSTDSPANYGYTF.

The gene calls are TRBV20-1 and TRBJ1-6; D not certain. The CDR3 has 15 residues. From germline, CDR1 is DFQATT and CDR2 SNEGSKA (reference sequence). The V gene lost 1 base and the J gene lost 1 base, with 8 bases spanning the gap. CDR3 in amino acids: CSARVEGSYNSPLHF. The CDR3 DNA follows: TGCAGTGCTAGAGTGGAGGGTTCCTATAATTCACCCCTCCACTTT.

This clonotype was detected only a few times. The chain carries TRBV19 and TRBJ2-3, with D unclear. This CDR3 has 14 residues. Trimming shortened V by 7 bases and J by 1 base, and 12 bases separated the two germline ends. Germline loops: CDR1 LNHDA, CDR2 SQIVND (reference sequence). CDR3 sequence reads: CASTSTLRTDTQYF. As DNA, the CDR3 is TGTGCCAGTACCTCGACTCTCCGCACAGATACGCAGTATTTT.

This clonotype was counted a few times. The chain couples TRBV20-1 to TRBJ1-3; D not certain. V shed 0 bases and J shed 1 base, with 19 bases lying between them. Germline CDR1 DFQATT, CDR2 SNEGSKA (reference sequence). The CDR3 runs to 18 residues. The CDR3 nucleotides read TGCAGTGCTAGAGATTATATTGCCGGAAGGTCGTCTGGAAACACCATATATTTT. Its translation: CSARDYIAGRSSGNTIYF.

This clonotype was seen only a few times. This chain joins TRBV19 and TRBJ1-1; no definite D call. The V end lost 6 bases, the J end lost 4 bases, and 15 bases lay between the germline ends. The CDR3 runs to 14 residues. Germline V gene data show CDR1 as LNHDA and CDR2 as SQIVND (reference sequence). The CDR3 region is CASSLAGLVTEAFF. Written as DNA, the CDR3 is TGTGCCAGTAGCCTCGCTGGGCTCGTCACTGAAGCTTTCTTT.

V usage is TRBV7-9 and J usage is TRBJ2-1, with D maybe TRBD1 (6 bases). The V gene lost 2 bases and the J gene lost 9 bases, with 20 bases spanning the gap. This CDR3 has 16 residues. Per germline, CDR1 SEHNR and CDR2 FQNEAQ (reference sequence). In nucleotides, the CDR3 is TGTGCCAGCAGCTTACTCCCGGTGGGGGCGAATGGTGAGCAGTTCTTC. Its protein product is CASSLLPVGANGEQFF.

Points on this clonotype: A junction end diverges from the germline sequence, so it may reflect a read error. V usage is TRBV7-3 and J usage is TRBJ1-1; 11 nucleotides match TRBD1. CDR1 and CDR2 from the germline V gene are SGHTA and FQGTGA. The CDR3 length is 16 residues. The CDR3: CASSPVQDRGRTEAYF. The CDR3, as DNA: TGTGCCAGCAGCCCGGTCCAGGACAGGGGGCGCACTGAAGCTTACTTT.

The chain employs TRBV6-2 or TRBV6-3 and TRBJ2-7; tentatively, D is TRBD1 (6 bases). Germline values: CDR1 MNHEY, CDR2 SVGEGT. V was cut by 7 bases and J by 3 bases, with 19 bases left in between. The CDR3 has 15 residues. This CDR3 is CASTSGPTGLYEQYV. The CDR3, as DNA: TGTGCCAGCACCTCCGGCCCCACAGGGCTCTACGAGCAGTACGTC.

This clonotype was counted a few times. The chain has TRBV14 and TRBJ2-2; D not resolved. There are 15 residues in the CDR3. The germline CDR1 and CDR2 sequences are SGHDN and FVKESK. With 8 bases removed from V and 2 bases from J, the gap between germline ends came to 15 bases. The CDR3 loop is CASSAIPINTGELFF. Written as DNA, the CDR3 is TGTGCCAGCTCGGCTATACCTATTAACACCGGGGAGCTGTTTTTT. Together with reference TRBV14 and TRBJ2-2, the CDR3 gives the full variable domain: EAGVTQFPSHSVIEKGQTVTLRCDPISGHDNLYWYRRVMGKEIKFLLHFVKESKQDESGMPNNRFLAERTGGTYSTLKVQPAELEDSGVYFCASSAIPINTGELFFGEGSRLTVL.

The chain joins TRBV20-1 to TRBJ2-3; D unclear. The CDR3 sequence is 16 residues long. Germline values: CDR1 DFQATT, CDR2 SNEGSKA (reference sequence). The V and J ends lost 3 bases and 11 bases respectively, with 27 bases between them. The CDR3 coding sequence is TGCAGTGCTAGTGATTGGCGAGTCACTGGGATAATTGTGCAGTATTTT. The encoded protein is CSASDWRVTGIIVQYF.